These T cell receptor beta chains were read from a single sample in a study of blood T cell repertoires in COVID-19. Clones were read by immunoSEQ multiplex PCR, and TCRdb kept only the in-frame ones, dropping some. The profile shows fewer than 150,000 clones, around 78% of them singletons. The source material was peripheral blood. These receptors were taken from a human donor in a cohort sampled during active COVID-19. Each CDR3 is given without its conserved first and last residue. Expanded clones are given a class, and other clones once, few, many or no size at all.

clone size: few; V gene: TRBV18; CDR3 protein: ASSPQSRQGIPPLH
clone size: NA; V gene: TRBV6-6; CDR3 protein: ASRTPRVTDTQY
clone size: NA; V gene: TRBV10-3; CDR3 protein: AISLAGGTDTQY
clone size: NA; V gene: TRBV3-1/TRBV3-2; CDR3 protein: ARSQGGGGSPGELF
clone size: NA; V gene: TRBV5-4; CDR3 protein: ASSSPRGGTEAF
clone size: NA; V gene: TRBV11-2; CDR3 protein: ASSSVAGSGVRDTEAF
clone size: few; V gene: TRBV6-6; CDR3 protein: ASSYASTDTQY
clone size: NA; V gene: TRBV19; CDR3 protein: EEEGPSTDTQY
clone size: many; V gene: TRBV4-1; CDR3 protein: ASSQEQGAGGYT
clone size: few; V gene: TRBV6-6; CDR3 protein: ASSPQPGQNFSNYGYT
clone size: NA; V gene: TRBV9; CDR3 protein: ASQQGGSDGYT
clone size: many; V gene: TRBV10-1; CDR3 protein: ASRSGQPPYEQY
clone size: NA; V gene: TRBV2; CDR3 protein: ASSEAGGRYYEQY
clone size: NA; V gene: TRBV19; CDR3 protein: ASSIPSAPGQYSPLH
clone size: few; V gene: TRBV7-8; CDR3 protein: ASSSTGFGGYT
clone size: NA; V gene: TRBV27; CDR3 protein: ASSGLEQETQY
clone size: few; V gene: TRBV27; CDR3 protein: ASSPYETGSYGYT
clone size: NA; V gene: TRBV7-8; CDR3 protein: ASSPQGNEQY
clone size: NA; V gene: TRBV6-5; CDR3 protein: ASSYDRVRREQY
clone size: NA; V gene: TRBV5-4; CDR3 protein: ASSLGAGGNTDTQY
clone size: NA; V gene: TRBV7-9; CDR3 protein: ASGGATTLTYEQY
clone size: NA; V gene: TRBV14; CDR3 protein: ASRDTSTDTQY
clone size: NA; V gene: TRBV15; CDR3 protein: ATSGTSGQRIDGYT
clone size: NA; V gene: TRBV5-1; CDR3 protein: ASSVRQGGYEQY
clone size: NA; V gene: TRBV6-5; CDR3 protein: ASSSGSGRPGNTIY
clone size: NA; V gene: TRBV27; CDR3 protein: ASSPQGGGQPQH
clone size: NA; V gene: TRBV19; CDR3 protein: ASSPRLLEGEQF
clone size: NA; V gene: TRBV4-2; CDR3 protein: ASSQELSGGYEQY
clone size: NA; V gene: TRBV12-3/TRBV12-4; CDR3 protein: ASSIFGNTIY